The T cell receptor beta chain under discussion was sequenced for a study of T cells after somatic rescue of genetic block. This clone was recorded a few times. Generated by immunoSEQ multiplex PCR, the TCRdb table keeps only in-frame clones and is missing some. The sample shows tens of thousands of clones, just under 95% of them seen only once. Source material: peripheral blood mononuclear cells (PBMCs). This clonotype originated in a man aged 40-49 years.

The CDR3 spells CSAAFADTQYF. The CDR3 DNA reads TGCAGTGCGGCATTCGCAGATACGCAGTATTTT. The V gene is TRBV20-1, the J gene TRBJ2-3; D gene uncertain. Germline CDR1 and CDR2: DFQATT and SNEGSKA (reference sequence). The germline V and J ends were trimmed by 6 bases and 4 bases, with 8 bases remaining between them. The CDR3 is 11 residues long.